The 19 T cell receptor beta chains given below trace back to one sample, sequenced in a study of blood T cell repertoires in COVID-19. TCRdb keeps only in-frame clones here, not all; method: immunoSEQ multiplex PCR. Of over 200,000 clones in the sample, 80% were seen once. The sequencing input was peripheral blood. The receptors derive from a human donor in a cohort sampled during active COVID-19.

V usage is TRBV3-1 (or the pseudogene TRBV3-2) and J usage is TRBJ2-2; D gene unclear. Between the trimmed V and J ends, which lost 0 bases and 4 bases, there was a span of 9 bases. CDR1 and CDR2 from the germline V gene are LGHDT and YNNKEL (reference sequence). The CDR3 consists of 15 residues. The CDR3 sequence is CASSQDRLITGELFF. The CDR3 DNA is TGTGCCAGCAGCCAAGATCGACTGATCACCGGGGAGCTGTTTTTT.

V usage is TRBV6-4 and J usage is TRBJ2-6; D not certain. Germline CDR1 MRHNA, CDR2 SNTAGT. CDR3 length: 14 amino acids. Trimming took 8 bases from V and 0 from J, leaving 8 bases between them. Here the CDR3 reads CASRISSGANVLTF. Written as DNA, the CDR3 is TGTGCCAGCCGAATCAGCTCTGGGGCCAACGTCCTGACTTTC.

This sequence joins TRBV4-2 and TRBJ1-6, with D uncertain. V lost 0 bases to trimming and J lost 4 bases, with 7 bases between them. The CDR3 is made up of 15 amino acids. Per germline, CDR1 LGHNA and CDR2 YNFKEQ. The CDR3 spells CASSQESGYNSPLHF. As DNA, the CDR3 is TGTGCCAGCAGCCAAGAATCCGGTTATAATTCACCCCTCCACTTT.

Written as DNA, the CDR3 is TGTGCCAGCAGCTTAACGGGTACGCAGTATTTT. As protein: CASSLTGTQYF. The V and J genes are TRBV5-4 and TRBJ2-3; no definite D call. The germline V gene encodes CDR1 SGHNT and CDR2 YYREEE (reference sequence). The CDR3 has 11 amino acids. Trimming took off 2 bases at V and 8 bases at J, with 6 bases between the two ends.

The chain has TRBV11-2 and TRBJ2-1; TRBD2 matches 9 bases. The CDR3 loop spans 15 amino acids. Unmatched junction bases numbered 2, after V lost 3 bases and J lost 2 bases. Germline values: CDR1 SGHAT, CDR2 FQNNGV. This CDR3 reads CASSFRLAAYNEQFF. Here the CDR3 DNA reads TGTGCCAGCAGCTTCCGACTAGCGGCCTACAATGAGCAGTTCTTC. Using reference TRBV11-2 and TRBJ2-1 for the parts outside the CDR3, the full variable domain is EAGVAQSPRYKIIEKRQSVAFWCNPISGHATLYWYQQILGQGPKLLIQFQNNGVVDDSQLPKDRFSAERLKGVDSTLKIQPAKLEDSAVYLCASSFRLAAYNEQFFGPGTRLTVL.

This chain links TRBV11-3 with TRBJ2-7; D may be TRBD1 (6 bases). Germline CDR1 reads SGHNT; CDR2 reads YENEEA. Trimming stripped 3 bases from V and 0 bases from J, with 15 bases between. The CDR3 has 16 residues. The CDR3 protein is CASSLPDRKVSYEQYF. The CDR3 nucleotides are TGTGCCAGCAGCTTGCCGGACAGAAAAGTCTCCTACGAGCAGTACTTC.

The chain employs TRBV6-2 or TRBV6-3 and TRBJ1-1; the D gene is possibly TRBD1 (6 bases). Per the germline V gene, CDR1 is MNHEY and CDR2 is SVGEGT. V was shortened by 7 bases and J by 3 bases, with 21 bases between the two germline ends. The CDR3 extends over 16 amino acids. This CDR3 reads CASTPHLGALDTEAFF. CDR3 in DNA: TGTGCCAGCACCCCCCATCTGGGGGCCCTGGACACTGAAGCTTTCTTT.

The chain links TRBV7-3 to TRBJ2-1; D remains unclear. Per the germline V gene, CDR1 is SGHTA and CDR2 is FQGTGA. This CDR3 has 13 residues. V lost 4 bases and J 10 bases, leaving 14 bases between the germline ends. CDR3 region: CASSSNGDDEQFF. CDR3 bases: TGTGCCAGCAGCTCTAACGGAGATGACGAGCAGTTCTTC. Complete variable domain (other parts from reference TRBV7-3 and TRBJ2-1): GAGVSQTPSNKVTEKGKYVELRCDPISGHTALYWYRQSLGQGPEFLIYFQGTGAADDSGLPNDRFFAVRPEGSVSTLKIQRTERGDSAVYLCASSSNGDDEQFFGPGTRLTVL.

The chain couples TRBV5-6 to TRBJ2-1; no definite D call. The CDR3 loop spans 13 amino acids. The V gene's germline CDR1 is SGHDT and CDR2 YYEEEE. The V end lost 6 bases, the J end lost 8 bases, and 15 bases lay between the germline ends. The CDR3: CASTFVVLHEQFF. The CDR3 coding sequence is TGTGCCAGCACTTTTGTAGTTCTTCATGAGCAGTTCTTC.

The rearrangement uses TRBV6-6 and TRBJ1-1; the D gene is possibly TRBD1 (6 bases). The V end was cut by 2 bases, the J end by 10 bases, with 17 bases between. This CDR3 is 14 amino acids long. The germline CDR1 and CDR2 sequences are MNHNY and SVGAGI (reference sequence). DNA of the CDR3: TGTGCCAGCAGTTACCGGGGGGGCGGCAGGGGAGCTTTCTTT. Its protein product is CASSYRGGGRGAFF.

This chain joins TRBV27 and TRBJ1-4; D not certain. Trimming removed 2 bases at V and 8 bases at J, with 9 bases between. The germline gives CDR1 MNHEY, CDR2 SMNVEV (reference sequence). This CDR3 spans 13 amino acids. The CDR3 is CASSLNDREKLFF. In DNA form, the CDR3 reads TGTGCCAGCAGTTTAAACGATCGGGAAAAACTGTTTTTT.

CDR3 in amino acids: CASSIPGLAGAGDTQYF. The DNA of the CDR3 is TGTGCCAGTAGTATCCCCGGACTAGCGGGAGCTGGAGATACGCAGTATTTT. The gene calls are TRBV19 and TRBJ2-3, with 13 bases that match TRBD2. CDR1 is LNHDA and CDR2 is SQIVND in the germline V gene (reference sequence). This CDR3 region has 17 residues. V lost 3 bases and J lost 5; bases outside the gene matches: 8.

V and J are TRBV19 and TRBJ1-4; 8 positions agree with TRBD1. With 6 bases clipped from V and 4 bases from J, the junction kept 13 bases outside the gene matches. CDR3 length: 17 residues. The germline gives CDR1 LNHDA, CDR2 SQIVND (reference sequence). The CDR3 region is CASSTPRQGRINEKLFF. The CDR3 nucleotides are TGTGCCAGTAGCACGCCCCGACAGGGGAGAATTAATGAAAAACTGTTTTTT.

V is TRBV4-1 and J is TRBJ2-1; 7 bases align to TRBD2. Germline-derived CDR1 and CDR2 are MGHRA and YSYEKL. The V segment lost 0 bases and the J segment 1 base; nucleotides outside the gene matches: 3. This CDR3 comprises 16 residues. The CDR3 reads CASSQEGGRSYNEQFF. The CDR3 DNA is TGCGCCAGCAGCCAAGAGGGCGGGAGATCCTACAATGAGCAGTTCTTC.

V and J are TRBV5-6 and TRBJ1-2, with D unresolved. The CDR3 has 15 amino acids. The V end lost 1 base, the J end lost 5 bases, and 15 bases lay between the germline ends. Per germline, CDR1 SGHDT and CDR2 YYEEEE. The CDR3 nucleotides are TGTGCCAGCAGCTTGTTATCTCGGACGGGGTATGGCTACACCTTC. Its protein is CASSLLSRTGYGYTF.

V usage is TRBV15 and J usage is TRBJ2-5; D might be TRBD2 (7 bases). CDR1 is LNHNV, CDR2 YYDKDF, per germline (reference sequence). The germline V and J ends were trimmed by 11 bases and 1 base, with 17 bases remaining between them. The CDR3 is 14 residues long. The CDR3 sequence is CAARGARAQETQYF. The CDR3 coding sequence is TGTGCCGCCCGGGGGGCCAGGGCCCAAGAGACCCAGTACTTC.

J is TRBJ1-2 and V is TRBV7-9; TRBD1 might be the D (5 bases). Germline loops: CDR1 SEHNR, CDR2 FQNEAQ (reference sequence). This CDR3 has 15 amino acids. Trimming removed 3 bases from V and 6 bases from J, with 17 bases in between. CDR3 sequence reads: CASSFGWEGADGYTF. The CDR3 nucleotides read TGTGCCAGCAGCTTTGGATGGGAAGGGGCAGATGGCTACACCTTC.

This clone appeared a few times. The chain employs TRBV7-2 and TRBJ2-2; perhaps TRBD1 as D (6 bases). The V and J ends lost 6 bases and 0 bases respectively, with 14 bases between them. The CDR3 extends over 16 amino acids. Germline V gene sequence: CDR1 SGHTA, CDR2 FQGNSA. CDR3 loop: CASSSGQSPNTGELFF. In DNA form, the CDR3 reads TGTGCCAGCAGTTCGGGACAATCGCCGAACACCGGGGAGCTGTTTTTT.

The chain is built from TRBV6-2 or TRBV6-3 and TRBJ2-1, with TRBD2 as a possible D gene (6 bases). This CDR3 is built from 16 residues. Germline CDR1 MNHEY, CDR2 SVGEGT. V shed 2 bases and J shed 7 bases, with 18 bases lying between them. CDR3 bases: TGTGCCAGCAGTTACGCTCGGGGACTGAGAGGGAATGAGCAGTTCTTC. This encodes CASSYARGLRGNEQFF.